These T cell receptor beta chains were read from a single sample in a study of shared clonotypes between healthy human individuals. The data were produced by immunoSEQ multiplex PCR, yet TCRdb's version contains in-frame clones alone and is incomplete. The sample lists more than 2,000,000 clones, approximately 92% seen once, with under 0.15% in the top ten. Material for sequencing was naive CD4+ T cells sorted from blood. The receptors were gathered from a man between 18 and 35 years old in good health. The CDR3 runs from the conserved cysteine through the conserved F or W. A D gene is named only where the DNA matches it firmly. Part of the rows lack a size; the others show once, few, many or a class for expanded clones.

abundance: once; j_gene: TRBJ1-2; d_gene: -; v_gene: TRBV6-5; CDR3nt: TGTGCCAGCAGTACGGCGGGGACTGCTAACTATGGCTACACCTTC; CDR3aa: CASSTAGTANYGYTF
abundance: -; j_gene: TRBJ2-1; d_gene: TRBD1; v_gene: TRBV7-9; CDR3nt: TGTGCCAACGGACAGGGGGCCTACAATGAGCAGTTCTTC; CDR3aa: CANGQGAYNEQFF
abundance: -; j_gene: TRBJ1-1; d_gene: -; v_gene: TRBV19; CDR3nt: TGTGCCAGTAGTCGAGGGGTTGTCGCTGAAGCTTTCTTT; CDR3aa: CASSRGVVAEAFF
abundance: once; j_gene: TRBJ1-5; d_gene: -; v_gene: TRBV7-9; CDR3nt: TGTGCCAGCAGCCCACAGGGTTCCGGCAATCAGCCCCAGCATTTT; CDR3aa: CASSPQGSGNQPQHF
abundance: -; j_gene: TRBJ2-3; d_gene: -; v_gene: TRBV19; CDR3nt: TGTGCCAGTAGTATAGAGCGGGGCGGCACAGATACGCAGTATTTT; CDR3aa: CASSIERGGTDTQYF
abundance: -; j_gene: TRBJ1-6; d_gene: -; v_gene: TRBV5-1; CDR3nt: TGCGCCAGCAGCACGGGGGCCGAGGGTGGATCACCCCTCCACTTT; CDR3aa: CASSTGAEGGSPLHF
abundance: -; j_gene: TRBJ1-1; d_gene: -; v_gene: TRBV7-9; CDR3nt: TGTGCCAGCAGCTTAGGAGGGGAGGGAACTGAAGCTTTCTTT; CDR3aa: CASSLGGEGTEAFF
abundance: -; j_gene: TRBJ2-4; d_gene: -; v_gene: TRBV2; CDR3nt: TGTGCCAGCAGTGAGGCAGGAGTTTTGGTCGGCAAAAACATTCAGTACTTC; CDR3aa: CASSEAGVLVGKNIQYF
abundance: -; j_gene: TRBJ1-1; d_gene: -; v_gene: TRBV13; CDR3nt: TGTGCCAGCAGCTTAGTAAGTCCAGGCACTGAAGCTTTCTTT; CDR3aa: CASSLVSPGTEAFF
abundance: -; j_gene: TRBJ1-6; d_gene: -; v_gene: TRBV5-5; CDR3nt: TGTGCCAGCAGCTTGGTACAGGGAGCGCGGAATTCACCCCTCCACTTT; CDR3aa: CASSLVQGARNSPLHF
abundance: -; j_gene: TRBJ2-1; d_gene: TRBD1; v_gene: TRBV18; CDR3nt: TGTGCCAGCTCCCCAGACAGGGGATCCTACAATGAGCAGTTCTTC; CDR3aa: CASSPDRGSYNEQFF
abundance: -; j_gene: TRBJ2-1; d_gene: -; v_gene: TRBV7-8; CDR3nt: TGTGCCAGCAGCTTCGGAGGGCGTTACAATGAGCAGTTCTTC; CDR3aa: CASSFGGRYNEQFF
abundance: -; j_gene: TRBJ2-5; d_gene: -; v_gene: TRBV28; CDR3nt: TGTGCCAGCAGTTTATCTTCCAGGGTCAAAGAGACCCAGTACTTC; CDR3aa: CASSLSSRVKETQYF
abundance: few; j_gene: TRBJ1-2; d_gene: TRBD1; v_gene: TRBV10-1; CDR3nt: TGCGCCACTGATGGACAGGCTGGCTATGGCTACACCTTC; CDR3aa: CATDGQAGYGYTF
abundance: -; j_gene: TRBJ1-1; d_gene: -; v_gene: TRBV20-1; CDR3nt: TGCAGTGCTCGTAAGGACACTGAAGCTTTCTTT; CDR3aa: CSARKDTEAFF
abundance: -; j_gene: TRBJ2-3; d_gene: TRBD1; v_gene: TRBV5-8; CDR3nt: TGTGCCAGCAGACTTACAGGGGCAGATACGCAGTATTTT; CDR3aa: CASRLTGADTQYF
abundance: -; j_gene: TRBJ1-5; d_gene: -; v_gene: TRBV6-4; CDR3nt: TGTGCCAGCAGTGCCTCGGGTGATATGCAGCCCCAGCATTTT; CDR3aa: CASSASGDMQPQHF
abundance: -; j_gene: TRBJ2-5; d_gene: TRBD2; v_gene: TRBV18; CDR3nt: TGTGCCAGCTCACGACTAGCGGGGATCGGGGAGACCCAGTACTTC; CDR3aa: CASSRLAGIGETQYF
abundance: -; j_gene: TRBJ2-2; d_gene: -; v_gene: TRBV7-2; CDR3nt: TGTGCCAGCAGCTTAGCGAAAGGCACGGCGAACACCGGGGAGCTGTTTTTT; CDR3aa: CASSLAKGTANTGELFF
abundance: -; j_gene: TRBJ2-7; d_gene: TRBD1; v_gene: TRBV30; CDR3nt: TGTGCCTGCTACAGGGGGATCTCCTACGAGCAGTACTTC; CDR3aa: CACYRGISYEQYF
abundance: -; j_gene: TRBJ1-3; d_gene: -; v_gene: TRBV6-5; CDR3nt: TGTGCCAGCAGCAGGGACGGCGCTGGAAACACCATATATTTT; CDR3aa: CASSRDGAGNTIYF
abundance: -; j_gene: TRBJ1-1; d_gene: TRBD1; v_gene: TRBV28; CDR3nt: TGTGCCAGCAGCCCTTCCGGGACAGGGGGCACTGAAGCTTTCTTT; CDR3aa: CASSPSGTGGTEAFF
abundance: -; j_gene: TRBJ2-7; d_gene: -; v_gene: TRBV13; CDR3nt: TGTGCCAGCAGCTTAATCGGTGGCAGAACCTACGAGCAGTACTTC; CDR3aa: CASSLIGGRTYEQYF
abundance: -; j_gene: TRBJ1-6; d_gene: -; v_gene: TRBV5-1; CDR3nt: TGCGCCAGCAGCACGGACAGCAGCTCCTATAATTCACCCCTCCACTTT; CDR3aa: CASSTDSSSYNSPLHF
abundance: -; j_gene: TRBJ2-5; d_gene: TRBD1; v_gene: TRBV7-9; CDR3nt: TGTGCCAGCAGCTTAGGACAGGGGGCCCAAGAGACCCAGTACTTC; CDR3aa: CASSLGQGAQETQYF
abundance: -; j_gene: TRBJ1-5; d_gene: -; v_gene: TRBV10-3; CDR3nt: TGTGCCATCAGTGAGGGTCTCAATCAGCCCCAGCATTTT; CDR3aa: CAISEGLNQPQHF
abundance: -; j_gene: TRBJ2-3; d_gene: -; v_gene: TRBV6-4; CDR3nt: TGTGCCAGCAGGGGAGAGCATACAGATACGCAGTATTTT; CDR3aa: CASRGEHTDTQYF
abundance: -; j_gene: TRBJ2-7; d_gene: TRBD1; v_gene: TRBV23-1; CDR3nt: TGCGCCAGCCTCCGGACAGGGCTACCCTACGAGCAGTACTTC; CDR3aa: CASLRTGLPYEQYF
abundance: -; j_gene: TRBJ1-2; d_gene: -; v_gene: TRBV6-1; CDR3nt: TGTGCCAGCACCCTGCAACGGGGACCCTATGGCTACACCTTC; CDR3aa: CASTLQRGPYGYTF
abundance: -; j_gene: TRBJ2-5; d_gene: TRBD2; v_gene: TRBV10-1; CDR3nt: TGCGCCAGCAGTCCCGGGACTAGCGGGGAGACCCAGTACTTC; CDR3aa: CASSPGTSGETQYF
abundance: -; j_gene: TRBJ2-7; d_gene: TRBD1; v_gene: TRBV4-1; CDR3nt: TGCGCCAGCAGCCAGGCCGGGACAGGGAACGAGCAGTACTTC; CDR3aa: CASSQAGTGNEQYF
abundance: -; j_gene: TRBJ1-5; d_gene: -; v_gene: TRBV4-3; CDR3nt: TGCGCCAGCAGCCCGGAACTAGGCAATCAGCCCCAGCATTTT; CDR3aa: CASSPELGNQPQHF
abundance: -; j_gene: TRBJ1-4; d_gene: -; v_gene: TRBV29-1; CDR3nt: TGCAGCTTCCAATCGGCTCAGGAGGAAAAACTGTTTTTT; CDR3aa: CSFQSAQEEKLFF
abundance: -; j_gene: TRBJ1-4; d_gene: -; v_gene: TRBV4-3; CDR3nt: TGCGCCAGCAGCCAAGAACCGCGGGGAGGGACTAATGAAAAACTGTTTTTT; CDR3aa: CASSQEPRGGTNEKLFF
abundance: -; j_gene: TRBJ1-5; d_gene: -; v_gene: TRBV27; CDR3nt: TGTGCCAGCAGTTCAGTCCCGCCGGGACCCGATCGCAATCAGCCCCAGCATTTT; CDR3aa: CASSSVPPGPDRNQPQHF
abundance: -; j_gene: TRBJ2-5; d_gene: TRBD1; v_gene: TRBV11-2; CDR3nt: TGTGCCAGCGAGGGACAGCCCAAGACCCAGTACTTC; CDR3aa: CASEGQPKTQYF
abundance: -; j_gene: TRBJ1-1; d_gene: -; v_gene: TRBV7-9; CDR3nt: TGTGCCAGCAGCGATAGGGCCCCCCAGGCAACTGGGGCTTTCTTT; CDR3aa: CASSDRAPQATGAFF
abundance: -; j_gene: TRBJ1-1; d_gene: -; v_gene: TRBV27; CDR3nt: TGTGCCAGCAGTTTATCGGCGGTGAACACTGAAGCTTTCTTT; CDR3aa: CASSLSAVNTEAFF
abundance: -; j_gene: TRBJ2-1; d_gene: -; v_gene: TRBV6-6; CDR3nt: TGTGCCAGCAGTTACTCGACCTACAATGAGCAGTTCTTC; CDR3aa: CASSYSTYNEQFF
abundance: few; j_gene: TRBJ1-5; d_gene: -; v_gene: TRBV19; CDR3nt: TGTGCCAGTAGTATAGAGACAGCCAATCAGCCCCAGCATTTT; CDR3aa: CASSIETANQPQHF
abundance: -; j_gene: TRBJ1-2; d_gene: -; v_gene: TRBV7-2; CDR3nt: TGTGCCAGCAGCCTACGAGCACCTACCACCTACACCTTC; CDR3aa: CASSLRAPTTYTF
abundance: once; j_gene: TRBJ2-1; d_gene: -; v_gene: TRBV29-1; CDR3nt: TGCAGCGTTGGCCGGGCCTCTTTCAATGAGCAGTTCTTC; CDR3aa: CSVGRASFNEQFF
abundance: -; j_gene: TRBJ1-1; d_gene: -; v_gene: TRBV18; CDR3nt: TGTGCCAGCTCCCCGCGATTCACTGAAGCTTTCTTT; CDR3aa: CASSPRFTEAFF
abundance: -; j_gene: TRBJ1-2; d_gene: TRBD1; v_gene: TRBV18; CDR3nt: TGTGCCAGCTCACTCCAGGACAGGGGTGTAGGCTACACCTTC; CDR3aa: CASSLQDRGVGYTF
abundance: -; j_gene: TRBJ1-5; d_gene: -; v_gene: TRBV7-8; CDR3nt: TGTGCCAGCAGCTGGGGGGTTGCTGGCAATCAGCCCCAGCATTTT; CDR3aa: CASSWGVAGNQPQHF
abundance: -; j_gene: TRBJ2-1; d_gene: -; v_gene: TRBV5-1; CDR3nt: TGCGCCAGCAGCTTGCTCTACAATGAGCAGTTCTTC; CDR3aa: CASSLLYNEQFF
abundance: -; j_gene: TRBJ2-3; d_gene: -; v_gene: TRBV6-1; CDR3nt: TGTGCCAGCAGAGGAGGAGGTACAGATACGCAGTATTTT; CDR3aa: CASRGGGTDTQYF
abundance: -; j_gene: TRBJ2-7; d_gene: TRBD1; v_gene: TRBV10-1; CDR3nt: TGCGCCAGCAGTGAGCAGGACAGGGATCTCTACGAGCAGTACTTC; CDR3aa: CASSEQDRDLYEQYF
abundance: -; j_gene: TRBJ2-5; d_gene: -; v_gene: TRBV27; CDR3nt: TGTGCCAGCAGTTGGGGAAAGGGTGGATCAGAGACCCAGTACTTC; CDR3aa: CASSWGKGGSETQYF
abundance: -; j_gene: TRBJ1-2; d_gene: -; v_gene: TRBV5-1; CDR3nt: TGCGCCAGCAGCCTCGGGGATAACTATGGCTACACCTTC; CDR3aa: CASSLGDNYGYTF